The clone carrying this T cell receptor (beta chain) was seen just once. The data stem from a study of shared clonotypes between healthy human individuals. The data were produced by immunoSEQ multiplex PCR, yet TCRdb's version contains in-frame clones alone and is incomplete. The table includes some 2.3 million clones, 90% to 95% detected once. V was shortened by 10 bases and J by 3 bases, with 18 bases between the two germline ends. CDR3 length equals 14 residues. Germline V CDR1 and CDR2: MNHNS, SASEGT. CD4+ cell separation produced CD45RA+ naive and CD45RA-negative memory subsets. The source of this sequence is a man aged 18 to 30 in good health. Some clones in this sample may be carry-over from other donors' samples. Sequenced: naive CD4+ T cells from PBMCs. Subset specified: CD45RA+ positively selected. The J gene is TRBJ1-2, the V gene TRBV6-1, with D unclear. CDR3 sequence: CATAVGPSHYGYTF. As DNA, the CDR3 is TGTGCCACCGCGGTCGGGCCGAGCCACTATGGCTACACCTTC.